A selection of T cell receptor beta chains follows, all from one sample in a study of beta chain features in type 1 diabetes. The protocol was immunoSEQ multiplex PCR, while the TCRdb copy is restricted to in-frame clones and leaves out a portion. The repertoire holds approximately 170,000 clones, with approximately 8.1% as singletons. The material sequenced was central memory CD4+ T cells from blood. These receptors were taken from a man aged 18 to 29 with type 1 diabetes. Each CDR3 is given with its conserved first and last residue. The D gene is left open where the match is weak. The listing skips clone size in some rows; elsewhere it reads once, few, many or a size class.

D: NA
V: TRBV19
J: TRBJ1-5
size: few
CDR3: CASMGGSNQPQHF
DNA: TGTGCCAGTATGGGGGGAAGCAATCAGCCCCAGCATTTT

D: TRBD2
V: TRBV15
J: TRBJ2-1
size: NA
CDR3: CATRALRGGPYNEQFF
DNA: TGTGCCACCAGGGCCCTTCGCGGGGGGCCCTACAATGAGCAGTTCTTC

D: TRBD2
V: TRBV30
J: TRBJ2-3
size: NA
CDR3: CAWSIGTSGFTDTQYF
DNA: TGTGCCTGGAGTATCGGGACTAGCGGATTCACAGATACGCAGTATTTT

D: NA
V: TRBV30
J: TRBJ1-6
size: few
CDR3: CAWSLGAAVTPLHF
DNA: TGTGCCTGGTCCCTGGGGGCCGCAGTAACACCCCTCCACTTT

D: TRBD1
V: TRBV28
J: TRBJ2-5
size: NA
CDR3: CATQPDRGQTQYF
DNA: TGTGCCACCCAACCAGACAGGGGCCAGACCCAGTACTTC

D: NA
V: TRBV28
J: TRBJ1-1
size: NA
CDR3: CASFRTEAFF
DNA: TGTGCCAGCTTCCGTACTGAAGCTTTCTTT

D: TRBD1
V: TRBV2
J: TRBJ1-1
size: NA
CDR3: CASERTGETEAFF
DNA: TGTGCCAGTGAAAGGACAGGGGAGACTGAAGCTTTCTTT

D: NA
V: TRBV6-6
J: TRBJ2-3
size: NA
CDR3: CASVNRPGSSTDTQYF
DNA: TGTGCCAGCGTTAACAGGCCCGGGTCGAGCACAGATACGCAGTATTTT

D: NA
V: TRBV7-8
J: TRBJ2-7
size: NA
CDR3: CASSGGLDPYEQYF
DNA: TGTGCCAGCAGCGGCGGACTCGATCCCTACGAGCAGTACTTC

D: NA
V: TRBV30
J: TRBJ2-2
size: few
CDR3: CAWSDGQGYTGELFF
DNA: TGTGCCTGGAGTGACGGCCAGGGGTACACCGGGGAGCTGTTTTTT

D: TRBD1
V: TRBV4-2
J: TRBJ2-1
size: few
CDR3: CASSPGTGEVNEQFF
DNA: TGTGCCAGCAGCCCCGGGACAGGGGAAGTCAATGAGCAGTTCTTC

D: NA
V: TRBV19
J: TRBJ1-2
size: many
CDR3: CASSNRELSGYTF
DNA: TGTGCCAGTAGTAACAGGGAACTCAGCGGCTACACCTTC

D: NA
V: TRBV5-4
J: TRBJ2-7
size: NA
CDR3: CASSQYTGFGEQYF
DNA: TGTGCCAGCAGCCAATACACAGGGTTTGGCGAGCAGTACTTC

D: TRBD2
V: TRBV4-3
J: TRBJ2-7
size: few
CDR3: CASSQDRAGVYEQYF
DNA: TGCGCCAGCAGCCAAGATAGAGCGGGAGTTTACGAGCAGTACTTC

D: TRBD1
V: TRBV28
J: TRBJ1-4
size: few
CDR3: CASSSPGTGHEKLFF
DNA: TGTGCCAGCAGTTCGCCCGGGACAGGGCACGAAAAACTGTTTTTT

D: NA
V: TRBV4-2
J: TRBJ2-6
size: few
CDR3: CASSQGPSSGANVLTF
DNA: TGTGCCAGCAGCCAAGGTCCGAGCTCTGGGGCCAACGTCCTGACTTTC

D: TRBD1
V: TRBV14
J: TRBJ2-1
size: few
CDR3: CASTRQGSYNEQFF
DNA: TGTGCCAGCACCCGACAGGGGTCCTACAATGAGCAGTTCTTC

D: TRBD2
V: TRBV11-2
J: TRBJ2-5
size: NA
CDR3: CASSLHLAVPLYQETQYF
DNA: TGTGCCAGCAGCTTGCACCTAGCGGTCCCTCTGTACCAAGAGACCCAGTACTTC

D: NA
V: TRBV30
J: TRBJ2-3
size: few
CDR3: CACEPTSSDTQYF
DNA: TGTGCCTGCGAACCGACTAGTTCAGATACGCAGTATTTT

D: NA
V: TRBV30
J: TRBJ1-6
size: NA
CDR3: CAWSALYNSPLHF
DNA: TGTGCCTGGAGTGCACTCTATAATTCACCCCTCCACTTT

D: NA
V: TRBV11-2
J: TRBJ2-7
size: many
CDR3: CASSDTTSYEQYF
DNA: TGTGCCAGCAGCGACACCACGTCCTACGAGCAGTACTTC

D: TRBD1
V: TRBV5-6
J: TRBJ1-5
size: NA
CDR3: CASSLYGPRGQPQHF
DNA: TGTGCCAGCAGCTTGTATGGGCCCAGGGGGCAGCCCCAGCATTTT

D: NA
V: TRBV11-2
J: TRBJ2-7
size: NA
CDR3: CASSPSYEQYF
DNA: TGTGCCAGCAGCCCTTCCTACGAGCAGTACTTC

D: NA
V: TRBV5-6
J: TRBJ1-2
size: few
CDR3: CASSLKPGSYGYTF
DNA: TGTGCCAGCAGCTTGAAGCCGGGAAGCTATGGCTACACCTTC

D: TRBD1
V: TRBV5-4
J: TRBJ1-2
size: many
CDR3: CASSRTGGNYGYTF
DNA: TGTGCCAGCAGCCGGACAGGGGGCAACTATGGCTACACCTTC

D: TRBD2
V: TRBV4-3
J: TRBJ2-5
size: few
CDR3: CASSPGLAGGGTQYF
DNA: TGCGCCAGCAGCCCGGGACTAGCGGGGGGTGGGACCCAGTACTTC

D: NA
V: TRBV28
J: TRBJ1-5
size: few
CDR3: CATTLGGTSNQPQHF
DNA: TGTGCCACCACCCTTGGGGGCACTAGCAATCAGCCCCAGCATTTT

D: NA
V: TRBV28
J: TRBJ1-5
size: few
CDR3: CASSQVNQPQHF
DNA: TGTGCCAGCAGTCAGGTCAATCAGCCCCAGCATTTT

D: TRBD1
V: TRBV2
J: TRBJ1-5
size: NA
CDR3: CASRGQSNQPQHF
DNA: TGTGCCAGCAGGGGACAGAGCAATCAGCCCCAGCATTTT

D: NA
V: TRBV30
J: TRBJ2-3
size: NA
CDR3: CAWSVDSPSTDTQYF
DNA: TGTGCCTGGAGTGTGGACAGTCCTAGCACAGATACGCAGTATTTT

D: NA
V: TRBV7-2
J: TRBJ2-3
size: NA
CDR3: CASSSARGRAVSDTQYF
DNA: TGTGCCAGCAGCTCGGCGAGAGGGCGGGCGGTCTCAGATACGCAGTATTTT

D: NA
V: TRBV5-1
J: TRBJ2-5
size: NA
CDR3: CASNEGQETQYF
DNA: TGCGCCAGCAATGAGGGACAAGAGACCCAGTACTTC

D: NA
V: TRBV25-1
J: TRBJ2-5
size: many
CDR3: CASSGGIKGYQETQYF
DNA: TGTGCCAGCTCAGGGGGGATCAAAGGGTACCAAGAGACCCAGTACTTC

D: NA
V: TRBV11-2
J: TRBJ1-1
size: few
CDR3: CASSADRNTEAFF
DNA: TGTGCCAGCAGCGCGGACAGGAACACTGAAGCTTTCTTT

D: TRBD2
V: TRBV6-5
J: TRBJ2-2
size: few
CDR3: CASSYRDYHTGELFF
DNA: TGTGCCAGCAGTTACCGGGACTATCACACCGGGGAGCTGTTTTTT

D: NA
V: TRBV1
J: TRBJ2-7
size: few
CDR3: CTSSQDDYESYEQYF
DNA: TGCACCAGCAGCCAAGACGACTACGAGTCCTACGAGCAGTACTTC

D: NA
V: TRBV28
J: TRBJ2-7
size: NA
CDR3: CASSSVNYEQYF
DNA: TGTGCCAGCAGTTCAGTCAACTACGAGCAGTACTTC

D: NA
V: TRBV6-1
J: TRBJ1-4
size: few
CDR3: CASSDDRATNEKLFF
DNA: TGTGCCAGCAGTGACGACAGAGCAACTAATGAAAAACTGTTTTTT

D: NA
V: TRBV4-2
J: TRBJ2-3
size: NA
CDR3: CASSQDVRGNTQYF
DNA: TGTGCCAGCAGCCAAGATGTTCGGGGAAATACGCAGTATTTT

D: TRBD2
V: TRBV7-2
J: TRBJ2-1
size: NA
CDR3: CAIRGTSGRAYNEQFF
DNA: TGTGCCATTCGAGGGACTAGCGGACGAGCCTACAATGAGCAGTTCTTC

D: NA
V: TRBV5-1
J: TRBJ2-7
size: few
CDR3: CASSLGSVPYEQYF
DNA: TGCGCCAGCAGCTTGGGTTCAGTCCCCTACGAGCAGTACTTC

D: TRBD1
V: TRBV19
J: TRBJ1-1
size: few
CDR3: CASGNRGWNTEAFF
DNA: TGTGCCAGTGGAAACAGGGGGTGGAACACTGAAGCTTTCTTT